Sequencing of this T cell receptor beta chain was carried out in a study of blood T cell repertoires in COVID-19. Sequenced by immunoSEQ multiplex PCR; TCRdb stores in-frame clones only, minus some. The sample contains fewer than 60,000 clones, roughly 88% of which appear only once. This sequence originates from a human donor in a cohort sampled during active COVID-19. Sequenced: peripheral blood.

The CDR3 reads CASSAQNKGLAGESGELFF. The CDR3 nucleotides are TGTGCCAGCAGCGCCCAGAATAAGGGACTAGCGGGAGAATCCGGGGAGCTGTTTTTT. The chain links TRBV9 to TRBJ2-2, with 14 positions matching TRBD2. Germline V lookup: CDR1 SGDLS, CDR2 YYNGEE. J gave up 6 bases and V 3 bases, and 13 bases lay outside the gene matches. The CDR3 has 19 amino acids. The variable domain in full, with the rest retrieved from reference TRBV9 and TRBJ2-2, is DSGVTQTPKHLITATGQRVTLRCSPRSGDLSVYWYQQSLDQGLQFLIQYYNGEERAKGNILERFSAQQFPDLHSELNLSSLELGDSALYFCASSAQNKGLAGESGELFFGEGSRLTVL.